This passage covers 19 T cell receptor beta chains from one sample sequenced in a study of cytomegalovirus exposure and HLA in healthy donors. Profiled with immunoSEQ multiplex PCR; TCRdb holds only in-frame clones, not every one. The repertoire holds about 310,000 clones, approximately 91% seen once, with over 0.9% in the top ten. Sequenced: PBMCs. The receptor source for this set is a man aged 25-45 years in good health and CMV-seronegative.

As to this clone: Other DNA sequences within the sample encode an identical CDR3. The genes are TRBV6-5 and TRBJ1-1; possible D gene TRBD1, 6 bases. Trimming left V 0 bases short and J 0 bases short, with 8 bases between. Germline V CDR1 and CDR2: MNHEY, SVGAGI. The CDR3 has 15 residues. The CDR3 DNA is TGTGCCAGCAGTTACTCGGGACAAATGAACACTGAAGCTTTCTTT. Its translation is CASSYSGQMNTEAFF.

This rearrangement joins TRBV5-4 to TRBJ1-1, with D possibly matching TRBD1 (6 bases). Between the trimmed V and J ends, which lost 6 bases and 0 bases, there was a span of 15 bases. The CDR3 length is 15 residues. From germline, CDR1 is SGHNT and CDR2 YYREEE (reference sequence). The CDR3 DNA reads as TGTGCCAGCACCGGACAGCGTGATATGAACACTGAAGCTTTCTTT. This translates into CASTGQRDMNTEAFF. Full variable domain (outside the CDR3, taken from reference TRBV5-4 and TRBJ1-1): ETGVTQSPTHLIKTRGQQVTLRCSSQSGHNTVSWYQQALGQGPQFIFQYYREEENGRGNFPPRFSGLQFPNYSSELNVNALELDDSALYLCASTGQRDMNTEAFFGQGTRLTVV.

This clone was recorded a few times. V usage is TRBV11-2 and J usage is TRBJ1-3; 9 bases fit TRBD1. Germline trimming cut 5 bases from V and 4 bases from J; bases unmatched to any gene: 6. CDR3 length equals 15 residues. CDR1 is SGHAT, CDR2 FQNNGV, per germline. CDR3 nucleotide sequence: TGTGCCAGCAGCCTTAACGACAGGGGGGGAAACACCATATATTTT. It yields the protein CASSLNDRGGNTIYF.

DNA of the CDR3: TGTGCCGACTCCCCCGAGCAGTACTTC. This encodes CADSPEQYF. This chain links TRBV6-9 with TRBJ2-7, with no clear D. CDR1 and CDR2 (germline): MNHGY, SVAAGI. Trimming took 11 bases from V and 6 from J, leaving 8 bases between them. There are 9 residues in the CDR3.

The V gene is TRBV9, the J gene TRBJ2-7; TRBD1 is a possible D gene (5 bases). CDR3 length equals 14 residues. Deletions cut 2 bases from V and 6 bases from J, with 15 bases between. The germline gives CDR1 SGDLS, CDR2 YYNGEE. CDR3 protein: CASSVGLRGTEQYF. For the CDR3, the DNA is TGTGCCAGCAGCGTTGGTTTAAGGGGCACCGAGCAGTACTTC.

Written as DNA, the CDR3 is TGTGCCAGCAGCAGAGAGGCGGACAGTTTATACGAGCAGTACTTC. Translating gives CASSREADSLYEQYF. The genes are TRBV7-9 and TRBJ2-7, with D possibly matching TRBD1 (6 bases). The CDR3 has 15 residues. The V end was cut by 5 bases, the J end by 4 bases, with 18 bases between. Germline V gene sequence: CDR1 SEHNR, CDR2 FQNEAQ (reference sequence).

The rearrangement joins TRBV4-2 to TRBJ2-7; 7 positions agree with TRBD2. V trimming: 0 bases; J trimming: 3 bases; junction bases outside the gene matches: 2. This CDR3 spans 14 amino acids. Germline CDR1 reads LGHNA; CDR2 reads YNFKEQ. Here the CDR3 DNA reads TGTGCCAGCAGCCAAGATGGGGGGGTCTACGAGCAGTACTTC. It encodes CASSQDGGVYEQYF.

The chain recombines TRBV27 with TRBJ2-1, with a tentative D call TRBD1 (6 bases). The CDR3 has 12 residues. The germline V gene has CDR1 MNHEY and CDR2 SMNVEV (reference sequence). Trimming shortened V by 8 bases and J by 4 bases, and 9 bases separated the two germline ends. This CDR3 is CASGTPYNEQFF. The CDR3 DNA reads as TGTGCCAGCGGGACACCTTACAATGAGCAGTTCTTC.

The CDR3 sequence is CARSSSGDHGGYTF. The CDR3 nucleotides are TGTGCCAGAAGCTCATCAGGGGACCATGGTGGCTACACCTTC. This chain connects TRBV5-3 to TRBJ1-2, with D possibly TRBD1 on 6 matching bases. TRBV5-3 is reported as an ORF; its role is uncertain. This CDR3 is 14 amino acids long. The ends were cut back, 3 bases at V and 7 bases at J, with 16 bases in the middle.

The rearrangement joins TRBV7-8 to TRBJ1-4; the match to TRBD1 covers 7 bases. Germline V gives CDR1 SGHVS, CDR2 FQNEAQ. Germline trimming cut 2 bases from V and 5 bases from J; bases unmatched to any gene: 5. The CDR3 consists of 15 residues. CDR3 sequence: CASSLLQTGNEKLFF. The CDR3 DNA sequence: TGTGCCAGCAGCTTACTCCAGACAGGGAATGAAAAACTGTTTTTT.

The V gene is TRBV13, the J gene TRBJ1-4, with 9 bases that match TRBD1. The germline V gene encodes CDR1 PRHDT and CDR2 FYEKMQ (reference sequence). The CDR3 has 15 amino acids. With V trimmed by 5 bases and J by 5 bases, 6 bases remained unmatched. The DNA for the CDR3 is TGTGCCAGCAGCAAACCGACAGGGGGGAATGAAAAACTGTTTTTT. Translating gives CASSKPTGGNEKLFF.

The chain is built from TRBV6-1 and TRBJ1-4, with 8 bases lining up with TRBD1. V lost 8 bases, J lost 4 bases, and 6 bases stayed unmatched. The germline CDR1 and CDR2 sequences are MNHNS and SASEGT. The CDR3 has 14 amino acids. In DNA form, the CDR3 reads TGTGCCAGCGGGACAGGAAACTTTAATGAAAAACTGTTTTTT. It specifies CASGTGNFNEKLFF.

The gene calls are TRBV5-1 and TRBJ2-7; D is unclear. V dropped 3 bases and J dropped 4 bases, with 14 bases sitting between them. The CDR3 covers 14 residues. Germline V lookup: CDR1 SGHRS, CDR2 YFSETQ. For the CDR3, the DNA is TGCGCCAGCAGCTGGGTATTAGCTTTATACGAGCAGTACTTC. This sequence encodes CASSWVLALYEQYF.

The chain uses TRBV10-1 and TRBJ2-2; D is possibly TRBD2 (6 bases). The germline gives CDR1 WNHNN, CDR2 SYGVQD (reference sequence). V was clipped by 6 bases and J by 4 bases, with 15 bases between them. CDR3 length: 15 residues. For the CDR3, the DNA is TGCGCCAGCAGATCATCCGGGACTTCCACCGGGGAGCTGTTTTTT. Residues: CASRSSGTSTGELFF.

This clone was counted a single time. V is TRBV4-1 and J is TRBJ2-3, with TRBD2 matching over 13 bases. The CDR3 runs to 15 residues. The V gene's germline CDR1 is MGHRA and CDR2 YSYEKL. Trimming removed 6 bases from V and 4 bases from J; junction bases left unmatched: 4. The CDR3 nucleotides read TGCGCCAGCAGTTACGGACTAGCGGGGGCAGATACGCAGTATTTT. Amino acid sequence: CASSYGLAGADTQYF.

The chain recombines TRBV5-1 with TRBJ2-2; 8 nucleotides align to TRBD2. CDR3 size: 18 residues. Germline V gene data show CDR1 as SGHRS and CDR2 as YFSETQ. V dropped 3 bases and J dropped 0; count of bases not matched to a gene: 10. CDR3 nucleotides: TGCGCCAGCAGCTCCCCAAGGGTAGCGGGGACGAACACCGGGGAGCTGTTTTTT. Translation gives CASSSPRVAGTNTGELFF.

This rearrangement joins TRBV14 to TRBJ2-2, with 9 bases matching TRBD1. CDR3 size: 15 residues. Germline CDR1 is SGHDN and CDR2 is FVKESK. The trim removed 4 bases at V and 6 bases at J, leaving 6 bases unmatched. The CDR3 here is CASSPRQGVSGELFF. The CDR3 DNA follows: TGTGCCAGCAGCCCTAGACAGGGGGTGTCCGGGGAGCTGTTTTTT.

This chain joins TRBV10-2 and TRBJ2-7; 9 bases are a match to TRBD2. The V gene's germline CDR1 is WSHSY and CDR2 SAAADI. The CDR3 has 16 amino acids. The V segment lost 8 bases and the J segment 4 bases; nucleotides outside the gene matches: 15. The CDR3 region has the DNA TGCGCCAGCTCCGGCGGGGGTAGCGGGGGCCTATACGAGCAGTACTTC. Its protein product is CASSGGGSGGLYEQYF.

The chain carries TRBV6-6 and TRBJ1-1, with D tentatively TRBD1 (5 bases). The CDR3 is made up of 15 amino acids. The V end lost 2 bases, the J end lost 1 base, and 11 bases lay between the germline ends. Per the germline V gene, CDR1 is MNHNY and CDR2 is SVGAGI (reference sequence). The CDR3, as DNA: TGTGCCAGCAGTTACACGGGCCAGGGGAACACTGAAGCTTTCTTT. Its protein is CASSYTGQGNTEAFF.